This TCR beta chain appears in the sequencing data of a study of cytomegalovirus exposure and HLA in healthy donors (dated by TCRdb to the late 2010s). About the study as a whole: A later analysis indicated that the roughly 130 validation repertoires were generated on the platform also employed for the 700 or so repertoires of the first cohort. To predict cytomegalovirus infection status, the study combined high-throughput TCR immunosequencing, statistical association of individual TCRs with disease status, and machine learning. In addition to the first cohort of approximately 670 subjects, a separate validation cohort of about 120 different subjects was used. The study aimed to test whether signatures of past pathogen exposure could be identified by cataloging public T cell receptors. Here is what the overall study found, with its caveats: In a later analysis, TCRs clustered in the first cohort were found to also tend to co-occur in the 120 validation repertoires, with around 94% of cluster scores above 0. Most TCR sequences were seen in very few donors, while some public TCRs were found in many individuals. A few of the identified cytomegalovirus-associated TCR beta chains were confirmed in vitro to be specific for cytomegalovirus antigens. The study gave a list of 150 to 200 TCR beta chains associated with cytomegalovirus. Cytomegalovirus status was reported to be diagnosed by the classifier with high specificity and sensitivity in both the original and validation cohorts. A later analysis had no HLA typing for the validation cohort, so co-occurrence there was scored across all 130 or so repertoires. The authors suggested that the approach could potentially be generalized to other disease states and immunological phenotypes.

Libraries were constructed by the immunoSEQ multiplex PCR assay. Regarding the original processing steps: A statistical classification framework was built to diagnose cytomegalovirus status from the catalog of TCR beta chain sequences. TCRdb limited this immuneACCESS table to in-frame rearrangements with V and J called. A share of clones is missing; checked studies link under half to unresolved V genes, and the rest is unexplained. V and J calls and clone size come straight from that table; D and trimming were deduced from the DNA. The sample table shows 150,000 to 200,000 clones, and over 65% are seen once. Roughly 7.5% of the sample comes from the top ten. For this clone: The antigen it binds to is not known. No much larger clonotype is one base removed from it; base qualities were not supplied.

Donors formed part of the validation cohort, which comprised approximately 130 subjects and was distinct from the first cohort of fewer than 750 subjects. The germline V gene yields SGHTS for CDR1 and YDEGEE for CDR2. The CDR3, cysteine through phenylalanine, is 16 amino acids long. Just CDR3 DNA is preserved here, 48 bases in frame from base 1. V loses 1 base of germline sequence and J loses 5 bases, and the interval between the two ends is 18 bases. This clonotype originated in a man younger than 35 in good health and CMV-seropositive. The sequence is built from TRBV5-8 and TRBJ1-2; the D segment could be TRBD1, given 6 matching bases. Sequenced material: PBMCs. The nucleotides are TGTGCCAGCAGCTTGAACCCCAACAGGGTTCGGTATGGCTACACCTTC. This gives the protein CASSLNPNRVRYGYTF.